The clone carrying this T cell receptor beta chain was observed a single time. Its antigen remains unknown. These data originate in a study of cytomegalovirus exposure and HLA in healthy donors. With 60 Vbeta and 13 Jbeta primers, the PCR was carried out. In the source study's methods: About 10 million shared chains were among some 75 million unique TCR beta chains counted in a later analysis. Only in-frame clones appear in the TCRdb table, and some are missing; sequencing was by immunoSEQ multiplex PCR. V, J and clone size reflect that table, while D and trimming were determined from the DNA. The table includes around 130,000 clones, over 70% detected once. Study outcomes and limitations: According to an earlier analysis, most TCR beta V segments yielded productive rearrangements about 90% or about 30% of the time.

Sequencing input: PBMCs. This TCR derives from a woman aged 40 to 50 in good health and CMV-seropositive.

The CDR3 loop reads CASSLWTSGSQFF. The DNA for the CDR3 is TGTGCCAGCAGCTTATGGACTAGCGGGAGTCAGTTCTTC. The rearrangement joins TRBV7-2 to TRBJ2-1; the match to TRBD2 covers 13 bases. Germline CDR1 SGHTA, CDR2 FQGNSA. Trimming removed 2 bases from V and 13 bases from J; junction bases left unmatched: 2. This CDR3 is built from 13 residues. Using reference TRBV7-2 and TRBJ2-1 for the parts outside the CDR3, the full variable domain is GAGVSQSPSNKVTEKGKDVELRCDPISGHTALYWYRQSLGQGLEFLIYFQGNSAPDKSGLPSDRFSAERTGGSVSTLTIQRTQQEDSAVYLCASSLWTSGSQFFGPGTRLTVL.